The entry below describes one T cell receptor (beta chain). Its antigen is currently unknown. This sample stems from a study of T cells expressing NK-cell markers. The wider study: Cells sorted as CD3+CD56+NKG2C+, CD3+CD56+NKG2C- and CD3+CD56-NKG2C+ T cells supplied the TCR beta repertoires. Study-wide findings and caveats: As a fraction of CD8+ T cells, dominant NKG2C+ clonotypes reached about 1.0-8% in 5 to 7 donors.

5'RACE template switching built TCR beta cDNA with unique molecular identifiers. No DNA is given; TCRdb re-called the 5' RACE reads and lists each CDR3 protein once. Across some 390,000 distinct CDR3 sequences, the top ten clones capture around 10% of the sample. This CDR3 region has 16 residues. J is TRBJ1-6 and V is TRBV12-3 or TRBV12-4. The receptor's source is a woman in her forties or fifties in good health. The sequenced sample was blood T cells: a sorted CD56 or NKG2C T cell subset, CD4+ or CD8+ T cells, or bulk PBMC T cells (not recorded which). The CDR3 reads CASSYSSSFYNSPLHF.